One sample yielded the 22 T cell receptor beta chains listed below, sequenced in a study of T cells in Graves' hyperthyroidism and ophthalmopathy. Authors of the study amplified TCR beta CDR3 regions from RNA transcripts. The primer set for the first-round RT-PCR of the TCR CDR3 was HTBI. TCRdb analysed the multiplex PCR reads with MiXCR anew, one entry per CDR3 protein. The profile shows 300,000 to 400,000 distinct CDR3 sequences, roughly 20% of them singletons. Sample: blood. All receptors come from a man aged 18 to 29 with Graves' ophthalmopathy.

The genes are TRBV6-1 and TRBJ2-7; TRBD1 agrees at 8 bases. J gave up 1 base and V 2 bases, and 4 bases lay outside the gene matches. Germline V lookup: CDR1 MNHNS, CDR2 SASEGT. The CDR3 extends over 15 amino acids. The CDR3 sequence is CASSEIRTGSYEQYF. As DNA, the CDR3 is TGTGCCAGCAGTGAAATTCGGACAGGGTCCTACGAGCAGTACTTC.

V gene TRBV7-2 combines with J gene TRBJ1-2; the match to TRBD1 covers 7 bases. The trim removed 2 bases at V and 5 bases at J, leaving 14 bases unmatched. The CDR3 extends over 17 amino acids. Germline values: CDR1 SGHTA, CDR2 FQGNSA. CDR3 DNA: TGTGCCAGCAGCTTATCGATCGCCAATCAGGGGGAGTATGGCTACACCTTC. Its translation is CASSLSIANQGEYGYTF.

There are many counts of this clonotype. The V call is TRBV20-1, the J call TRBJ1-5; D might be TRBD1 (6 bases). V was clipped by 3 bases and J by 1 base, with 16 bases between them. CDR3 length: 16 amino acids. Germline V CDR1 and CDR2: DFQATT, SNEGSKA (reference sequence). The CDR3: CSASFAGGRSNQPQHF. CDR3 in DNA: TGCAGTGCTAGTTTTGCGGGGGGGCGAAGCAATCAGCCCCAGCATTTT.

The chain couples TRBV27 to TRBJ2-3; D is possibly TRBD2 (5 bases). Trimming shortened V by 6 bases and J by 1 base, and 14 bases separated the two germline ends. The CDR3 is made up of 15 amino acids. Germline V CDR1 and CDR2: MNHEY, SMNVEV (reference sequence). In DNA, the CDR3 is TGTGCCAGCAGCCGACCAGGAGGAGGCACAGATACGCAGTATTTT. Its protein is CASSRPGGGTDTQYF.

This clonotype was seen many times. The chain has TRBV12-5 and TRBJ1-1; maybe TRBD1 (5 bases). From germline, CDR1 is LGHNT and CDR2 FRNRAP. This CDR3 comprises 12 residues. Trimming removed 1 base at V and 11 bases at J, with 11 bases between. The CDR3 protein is CASGLGRVGAFF. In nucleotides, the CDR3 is TGTGCTAGTGGTTTGGGCAGGGTGGGTGCTTTCTTT. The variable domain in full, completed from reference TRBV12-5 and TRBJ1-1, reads DARVTQTPRHKVTEMGQEVTMRCQPILGHNTVFWYRQTMMQGLELLAYFRNRAPLDDSGMPKDRFSAEMPDATLATLKIQPSEPRDSAVYFCASGLGRVGAFFGQGTRLTVV.

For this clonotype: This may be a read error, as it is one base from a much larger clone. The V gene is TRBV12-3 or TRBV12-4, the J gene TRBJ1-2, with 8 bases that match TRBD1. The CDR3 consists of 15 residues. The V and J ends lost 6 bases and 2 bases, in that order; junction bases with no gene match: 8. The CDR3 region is CASSPGGRGNYGYTF. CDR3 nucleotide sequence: TGTGCCAGCAGCCCAGGGGGCAGGGGGAACTATGGCTACACCTTC.

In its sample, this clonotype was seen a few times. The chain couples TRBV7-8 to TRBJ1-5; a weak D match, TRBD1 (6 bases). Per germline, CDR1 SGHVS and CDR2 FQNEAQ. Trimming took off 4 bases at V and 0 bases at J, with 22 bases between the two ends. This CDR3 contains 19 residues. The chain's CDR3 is CASSSFDRFAAYSNQPQHF. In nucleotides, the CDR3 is TGTGCCAGCAGCTCCTTCGACAGGTTCGCGGCTTATAGCAATCAGCCCCAGCATTTT.

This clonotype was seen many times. The CDR3 bases are TGCGCCAGCAGCCAGTCGATACAGGGGGCGCGGGAGACCCAGTACTTC. Translation: CASSQSIQGARETQYF. The chain has TRBV4-1 and TRBJ2-5, with 9 bases matching TRBD1. CDR3 length equals 16 residues. The trim removed 3 bases at V and 5 bases at J, leaving 10 bases unmatched. Germline V gene lookup returns CDR1 MGHRA and CDR2 YSYEKL.

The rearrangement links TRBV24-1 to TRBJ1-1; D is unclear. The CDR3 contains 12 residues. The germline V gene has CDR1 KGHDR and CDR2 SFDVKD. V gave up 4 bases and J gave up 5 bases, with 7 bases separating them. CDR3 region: CATSDTGTEAFF. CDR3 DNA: TGTGCCACCAGTGACACCGGGACTGAAGCTTTCTTT.

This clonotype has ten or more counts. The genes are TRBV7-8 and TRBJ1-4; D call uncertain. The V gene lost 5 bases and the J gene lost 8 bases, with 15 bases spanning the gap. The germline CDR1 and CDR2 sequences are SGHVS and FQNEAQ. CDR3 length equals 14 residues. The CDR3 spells CASSPGPEWEKLFF. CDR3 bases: TGTGCCAGCAGCCCGGGCCCGGAGTGGGAAAAACTGTTTTTT.

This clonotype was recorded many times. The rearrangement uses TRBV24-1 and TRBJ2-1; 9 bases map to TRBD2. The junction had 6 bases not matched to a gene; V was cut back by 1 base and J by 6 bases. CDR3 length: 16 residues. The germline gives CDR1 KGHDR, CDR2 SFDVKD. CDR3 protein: CATSDLNAGGPNEQFF. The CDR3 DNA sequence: TGTGCCACCAGTGATTTAAATGCGGGGGGGCCCAATGAGCAGTTCTTC.

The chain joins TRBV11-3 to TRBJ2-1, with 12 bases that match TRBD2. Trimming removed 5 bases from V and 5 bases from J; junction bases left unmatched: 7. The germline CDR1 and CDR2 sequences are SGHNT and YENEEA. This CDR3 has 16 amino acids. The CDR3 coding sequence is TGTGCCAGCAGCCCGTGGACTAGCGGGGACAACAATGAGCAGTTCTTC. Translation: CASSPWTSGDNNEQFF. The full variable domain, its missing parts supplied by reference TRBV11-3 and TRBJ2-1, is EAGVVQSPRYKIIEKKQPVAFWCNPISGHNTLYWYLQNLGQGPELLIRYENEEAVDDSQLPKDRFSAERLKGVDSTLKIQPAELGDSAVYLCASSPWTSGDNNEQFFGPGTRLTVL.

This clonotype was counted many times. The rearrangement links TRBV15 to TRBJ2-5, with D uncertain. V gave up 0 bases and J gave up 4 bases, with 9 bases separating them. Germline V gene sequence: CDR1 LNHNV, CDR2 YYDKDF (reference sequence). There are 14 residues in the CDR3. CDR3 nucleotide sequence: TGTGCCACCAGCAGAGATCAAGGTGTAGAGACCCAGTACTTC. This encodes CATSRDQGVETQYF.

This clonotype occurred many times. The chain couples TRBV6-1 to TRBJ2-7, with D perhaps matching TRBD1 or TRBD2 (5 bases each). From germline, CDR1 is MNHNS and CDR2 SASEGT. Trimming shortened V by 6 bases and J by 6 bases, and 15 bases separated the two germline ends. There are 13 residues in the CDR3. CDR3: CASSSHGTREQYF. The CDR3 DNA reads TGTGCCAGCAGCTCACACGGGACGCGCGAGCAGTACTTC.

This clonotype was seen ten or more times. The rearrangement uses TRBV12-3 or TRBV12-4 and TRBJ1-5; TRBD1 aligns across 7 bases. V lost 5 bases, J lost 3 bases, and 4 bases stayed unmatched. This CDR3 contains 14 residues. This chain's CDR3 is CASSRDSFNQPQHF. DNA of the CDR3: TGTGCCAGCAGTCGGGACAGCTTCAATCAGCCCCAGCATTTT.

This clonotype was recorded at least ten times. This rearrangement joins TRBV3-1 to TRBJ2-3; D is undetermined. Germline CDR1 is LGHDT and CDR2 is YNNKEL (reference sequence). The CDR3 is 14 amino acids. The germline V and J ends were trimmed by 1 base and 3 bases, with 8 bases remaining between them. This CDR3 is CASSQGPATDTQYF. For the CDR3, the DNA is TGTGCCAGCAGCCAAGGGCCAGCAACAGATACGCAGTATTTT.

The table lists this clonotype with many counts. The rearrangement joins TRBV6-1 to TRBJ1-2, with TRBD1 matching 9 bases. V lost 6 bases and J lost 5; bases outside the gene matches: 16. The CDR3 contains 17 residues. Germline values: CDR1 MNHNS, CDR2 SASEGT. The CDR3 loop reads CASSIHAPDRGRYGYTF. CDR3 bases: TGTGCCAGCAGCATACACGCCCCGGACAGGGGTAGATATGGCTACACCTTC.

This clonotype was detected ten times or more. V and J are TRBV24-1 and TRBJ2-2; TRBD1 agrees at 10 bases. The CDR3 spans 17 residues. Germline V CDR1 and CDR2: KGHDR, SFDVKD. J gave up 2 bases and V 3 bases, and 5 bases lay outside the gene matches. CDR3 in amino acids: CATSDTWDRGNTGELFF. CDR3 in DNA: TGTGCCACCAGTGATACGTGGGACAGGGGCAACACCGGGGAGCTGTTTTTT.

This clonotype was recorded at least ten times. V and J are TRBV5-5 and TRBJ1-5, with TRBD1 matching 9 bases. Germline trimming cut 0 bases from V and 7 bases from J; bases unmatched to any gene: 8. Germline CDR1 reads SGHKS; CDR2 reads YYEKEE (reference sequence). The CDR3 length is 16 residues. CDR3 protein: CASSLGQGGFGQPQHF. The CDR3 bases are TGTGCCAGCAGCTTGGGACAGGGGGGTTTCGGACAGCCCCAGCATTTT.

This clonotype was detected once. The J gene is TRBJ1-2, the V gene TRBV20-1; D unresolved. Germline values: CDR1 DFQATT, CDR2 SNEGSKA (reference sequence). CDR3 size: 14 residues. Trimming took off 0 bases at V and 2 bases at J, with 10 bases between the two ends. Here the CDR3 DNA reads TGCAGTGCTAGAGATTGGGGATCGAACTATGGCTACACCTTC. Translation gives CSARDWGSNYGYTF.

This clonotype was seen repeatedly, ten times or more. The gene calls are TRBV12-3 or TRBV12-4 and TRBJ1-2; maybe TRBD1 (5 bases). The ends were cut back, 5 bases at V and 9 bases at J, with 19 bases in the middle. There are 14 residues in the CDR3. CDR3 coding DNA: TGTGCCAGCAGTCGGGCCGGTACTGGGGCCAGCTACACCTTC. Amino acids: CASSRAGTGASYTF.

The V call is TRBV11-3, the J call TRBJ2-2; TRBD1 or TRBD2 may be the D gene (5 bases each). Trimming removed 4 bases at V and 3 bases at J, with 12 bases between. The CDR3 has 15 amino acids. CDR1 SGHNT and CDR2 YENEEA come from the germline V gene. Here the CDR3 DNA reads TGTGCCAGCAGCTCCACGGGGACCTACACCGGGGAGCTGTTTTTT. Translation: CASSSTGTYTGELFF.